This TCR beta chain was obtained from a study of radiation and T cells in renal cell carcinoma. Study as a whole: Nephrectomy followed 15 Gy stereotactic body radiation by 4 weeks. General study results and limits: Pretreatment tumor biopsies were lacking, so baseline clonotypes are unknown. From baseline, blood top tumor clonotypes peaked at 2 weeks post-radiation.

Trimming took 6 bases from V and 5 from J, leaving 16 bases between them. The length of the CDR3 is 14 residues. Per the germline V gene, CDR1 is MNHNS and CDR2 is SASEGT. Assay: immunoSEQ multiplex PCR; the TCRdb copy retains only in-frame clones and omits some. The repertoire holds 150,000 or so clones, with about nine tenths as singletons. Points on this clone: Its antigen is still unknown.

Time point in this sample: blood 2 weeks post-SBRT. Described treatment: 15 Gy SBRT to primary tumor, nephrectomy 4 weeks later. Serial blood draws occurred at baseline and 2 and 4 weeks post-SBRT. The origin of this receptor is a woman aged 50 to 65 with renal cell carcinoma. V usage is TRBV6-1 and J usage is TRBJ1-2; tentative D call: TRBD1 (5 bases). Sample: blood, taken from a patient whose treatment included radiotherapy and nephrectomy. For the CDR3, the DNA is TGTGCCAGCAGCCCGCGGGAGGGGTTTTATGGCTACACCTTC. It encodes CASSPREGFYGYTF.